Sequencing of this TCR beta chain was carried out in a study of blood T cell repertoires in COVID-19. Study context: Samples taken during acute and convalescent COVID-19 were collected in the United States, Italy and Spain.

The CDR3 loop spans 14 amino acids. Germline assignment: CDR1 LNHDA and CDR2 SQIVND (reference sequence). Germline trimming cut 6 bases from V and 4 bases from J; bases unmatched to any gene: 3. The repertoire was sequenced with immunoSEQ multiplex PCR; TCRdb's copy has only in-frame clones and lacks some. The table lists 80,000 to 95,000 clones, 65% to 85% of them singletons. The sequence was obtained from a man aged 80 or over with active or convalescent COVID-19. Input material: peripheral blood. The rearrangement links TRBV19 to TRBJ1-4; the match to TRBD1 covers 9 bases. The CDR3 DNA reads as TGTGCCAGTAGCGGACAGGGGAATAATGAAAAACTGTTTTTT. This translates into CASSGQGNNEKLFF.